This TCR beta chain was sequenced during a study of siplizumab effects on memory and regulatory T cells. The CDR3 is 13 amino acids. Germline CDR1 reads SGHRS; CDR2 reads YFSETQ. Deletions cut 3 bases from V and 8 bases from J, with 15 bases between. Measured with immunoSEQ multiplex PCR; TCRdb has only the in-frame clones, and not every one. Of roughly 120,000 clones listed, about 95% are singletons. V gene TRBV5-1 combines with J gene TRBJ2-7; the D gene is possibly TRBD1 (6 bases). Material for sequencing was non-Treg CD4+ T cells sorted from blood. The source is a human donor in good health. CDR3 region: CASSSDRDTKQYF. For the CDR3, the DNA is TGCGCCAGCAGCTCCGACCGGGACACGAAGCAGTACTTC.